This T cell receptor (beta chain) stems from a study of control samples from healthy donors and cancer patients. TCRdb's table, derived via immunoSEQ multiplex PCR, lists solely in-frame clones and lacks some. The sample includes around 68,000 clones, more than 75% seen only once; the top ten take more than 13%. The CDR3 sequence is 12 residues long. Germline values: CDR1 SQVTM, CDR2 ANQGSEA. The V end lost 6 bases, the J end lost 2 bases, and 11 bases lay between the germline ends. The source of this sequence is a man aged 45-65 years in good health. Sequenced material: blood. The chain combines TRBV29-1 with TRBJ2-7; D uncertain. The CDR3 is CSVRSATYEQYF. Here the CDR3 DNA reads TGCAGCGTGAGGTCGGCAACCTACGAGCAGTACTTC.